Listed below are T cell receptor beta chains from one sample, sequenced in a study of T cells in Graves' hyperthyroidism and ophthalmopathy. MiXCR, applied by TCRdb to the multiplex PCR reads, yields one record per CDR3 protein. Of 540,000 or so distinct CDR3 sequences listed, 15% to 17% are singletons. The material sequenced was blood. The receptors were gathered from a woman in her 30s with Graves' hyperthyroidism. The conserved cysteine and the conserved F or W are not part of the CDR3 here. Clone size is stated in some rows and not others, as once, few, many or a class when expanded.

J gene,clone size,V gene,CDR3 protein
TRBJ2-1,many,TRBV5-1,ASSYDPEIDEQF
TRBJ1-1,many,TRBV12-3/TRBV12-4,ASSPRQGFAEAF
TRBJ2-3,.,TRBV12-3/TRBV12-4,ASSFDLSGGSAQY
TRBJ1-1,.,TRBV4-1,ASSQDIGGATEAF
TRBJ2-6,.,TRBV27,ASSLSPLVTGANVLT
TRBJ2-5,once,TRBV11-2,ASSIQGFETQY
TRBJ2-6,many,TRBV7-2,ASSPDRLGGANVLT
TRBJ2-7,many,TRBV27,ASSLFKGQGMYEQY
TRBJ2-3,.,TRBV6-5,ASSYFLAGVGTDTQY
TRBJ1-5,many,TRBV3-1,ASSQDRDQPQH
TRBJ1-2,.,TRBV20-1,SALEPRNYGYT
TRBJ2-1,few,TRBV10-3,GRKEGPSGVEQF
TRBJ1-1,.,TRBV30,AWSPNREAEAS
TRBJ2-1,few,TRBV19,ASSIIAEGSYNEQF
TRBJ1-1,.,TRBV5-1,ASSLGPDRRNAEAF
TRBJ2-7,.,TRBV5-8,ASNLDIFYEQY
TRBJ1-1,few,TRBV29-1,SVETGRSTEAF
TRBJ2-3,few,TRBV24-1,ARGEGADTQY
TRBJ2-1,.,TRBV29-1,SVTGTPSSYNEQF
TRBJ2-7,.,TRBV20-1,SAGGLQQESDSYEQY
TRBJ2-1,many,TRBV7-9,ASSFEPGLAGVNEQF
TRBJ1-6,many,TRBV28,ASSLGTGDGNSPLH
TRBJ2-5,many,TRBV20-1,SATPGGRAVETQY
TRBJ2-7,few,TRBV3-1,ASSYSSAPYEQY
TRBJ1-1,.,TRBV12-3/TRBV12-4,ASKIGVETEAF
TRBJ2-3,.,TRBV11-1,ASSTRLAGGGDTQY
TRBJ2-7,few,TRBV5-1,ASSLVGLAGGIHEQY
TRBJ2-1,few,TRBV7-9,ASSFDSSWDEQF
TRBJ2-1,many,TRBV6-1,ASSRSTSGLDNEQF
TRBJ1-1,many,TRBV3-1,ASSQGQGVMNTEAF
TRBJ1-1,many,TRBV13,ASSFLGMKNTEAF
TRBJ2-3,.,TRBV7-2,ASSLTSGLAGVGTDTQY
TRBJ1-2,many,TRBV28,ASSLRRTGDGYT
TRBJ2-1,many,TRBV7-8,ASSPPGLADEQF
TRBJ2-6,many,TRBV6-2/TRBV6-3,ASSYSPWGQGNSGANVLT
TRBJ1-4,.,TRBV27,ASSLWAGDEKLF
TRBJ2-3,.,TRBV15,ATSRGPASGEESDTQY
TRBJ2-3,.,TRBV20-1,SATGTSGRGADTQY
TRBJ1-2,many,TRBV18,ASSNQDGPYGYT
TRBJ2-1,many,TRBV12-3/TRBV12-4,ASSPKLINEQF
TRBJ2-2,.,TRBV7-9,ASSSFLTGELF
TRBJ2-3,.,TRBV28,ASSARLNWDFLGTDTQY